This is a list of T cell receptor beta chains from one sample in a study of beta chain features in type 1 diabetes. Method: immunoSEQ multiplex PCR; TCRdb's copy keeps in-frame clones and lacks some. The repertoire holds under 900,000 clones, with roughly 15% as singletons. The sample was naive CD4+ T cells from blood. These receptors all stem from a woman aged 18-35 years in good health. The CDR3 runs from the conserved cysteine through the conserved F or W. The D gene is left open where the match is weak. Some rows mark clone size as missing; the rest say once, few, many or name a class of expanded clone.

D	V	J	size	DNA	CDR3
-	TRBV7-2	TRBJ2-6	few	TGTGCCAGCAGCTTGGGGTACTTCTCTGGGGCCAACGTCCTGACTTTC	CASSLGYFSGANVLTF
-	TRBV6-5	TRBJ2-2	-	TGTGCCAGCAGGACACCTAACACCGGGGAGCTGTTTTTT	CASRTPNTGELFF
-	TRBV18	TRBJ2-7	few	TGTGCCAGCTCACTCCAATTCGAACAGCACTACGAGCAGTACTTC	CASSLQFEQHYEQYF
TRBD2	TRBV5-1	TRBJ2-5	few	TGCGCCAGCAGCTCGCCCGGACTAGCTGAGACCCAGTACTTC	CASSSPGLAETQYF
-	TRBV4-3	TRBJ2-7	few	TGCGCCAGCAGCCTCGGACCTACCTCGGGCTACGAGCAGTACTTC	CASSLGPTSGYEQYF
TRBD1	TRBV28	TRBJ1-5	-	TGTGCCAGCAGTCTCTCCGGACAGGGGAAACAGCCCCAGCATTTT	CASSLSGQGKQPQHF
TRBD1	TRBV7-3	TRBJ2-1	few	TGTGCCAGCAGCTTTGACAGGGAGCAGGAGCAGTTCTTC	CASSFDREQEQFF
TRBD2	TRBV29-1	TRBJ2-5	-	TGCAGCGTTGAGGGACTAGCAGTTTTAGGGACCCAGTACTTC	CSVEGLAVLGTQYF
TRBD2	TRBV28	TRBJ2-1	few	TGTGCCAGCAGTTTACGCGGGAGTCCCAACAATGAGCAGTTCTTC	CASSLRGSPNNEQFF
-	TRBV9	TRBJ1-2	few	TGTGCCAGCAGCGGCAGGGGCGGCGGCTACACCTTC	CASSGRGGGYTF